The 31 T cell receptor beta chains in this list originate from one sample, sequenced in a study of blood T cell repertoires in COVID-19. Method: immunoSEQ multiplex PCR; TCRdb's copy keeps in-frame clones and lacks some. This table has about 90,000 clones, around 85% appearing once. Material: peripheral blood. Every receptor here comes from a woman aged 65 to 85 with active or convalescent COVID-19.

This rearrangement joins TRBV6-6 to TRBJ2-7, with D perhaps matching TRBD1 (5 bases). V dropped 2 bases and J dropped 1 base, with 15 bases sitting between them. The length of the CDR3 is 16 residues. Germline loops: CDR1 MNHNY, CDR2 SVGAGI (reference sequence). The CDR3 here is CASSYGPTDNSYEQYF. The CDR3 DNA sequence: TGTGCCAGCAGTTACGGGCCGACAGACAATTCCTACGAGCAGTACTTC.

The chain combines TRBV3-1 (or the pseudogene TRBV3-2) with TRBJ2-5; D gene uncertain. V lost 3 bases, J lost 1 base, and 12 bases lay in between. The germline CDR1 and CDR2 sequences are LGHDT and YNNKEL (reference sequence). This CDR3 has 15 residues. The CDR3 protein is CASSQGLSGQETQYF. The CDR3, as DNA: TGTGCCAGCAGCCAGGGTTTATCGGGCCAAGAGACCCAGTACTTC.

This chain uses TRBV5-6 with TRBJ2-1, with 9 bases matching TRBD2. The CDR3 has 12 residues. Unmatched junction bases numbered 7, after V lost 5 bases and J lost 13 bases. Germline V CDR1 and CDR2: SGHDT, YYEEEE. CDR3 sequence reads: CASSSSGMNQFF. The CDR3 DNA sequence: TGTGCCAGCAGTTCTAGCGGGATGAACCAGTTCTTC.

The chain uses TRBV7-2 and TRBJ2-7, with a tentative D call TRBD2 (5 bases). Germline V gene sequence: CDR1 SGHTA, CDR2 FQGNSA. The V gene lost 5 bases and the J gene lost 2 bases, with 19 bases spanning the gap. This CDR3 has 16 amino acids. The CDR3 is CASSAWLRGGAYEQYF. The CDR3 DNA reads as TGTGCCAGCAGCGCCTGGCTTCGGGGTGGGGCCTACGAGCAGTACTTC. The complete variable domain, with remaining parts taken from reference TRBV7-2 and TRBJ2-7, reads GAGVSQSPSNKVTEKGKDVELRCDPISGHTALYWYRQSLGQGLEFLIYFQGNSAPDKSGLPSDRFSAERTGGSVSTLTIQRTQQEDSAVYLCASSAWLRGGAYEQYFGPGTRLTVT.

In DNA, the CDR3 is TGTGCCAGCAGCCCCCGAGGGGACAGGGGATCCAGCTATGGCTACACCTTC. This translates into CASSPRGDRGSSYGYTF. The chain joins TRBV9 to TRBJ1-2; 10 bases fit TRBD1. The V and J ends lost 4 bases and 4 bases, in that order; junction bases with no gene match: 13. The germline CDR1 and CDR2 sequences are SGDLS and YYNGEE. This CDR3 spans 17 amino acids.

The V gene is TRBV5-1, the J gene TRBJ2-5, with D maybe TRBD1 (5 bases). The length of the CDR3 is 14 residues. V lost 0 bases and J 1 base, leaving 7 bases between the germline ends. The germline V gene encodes CDR1 SGHRS and CDR2 YFSETQ. CDR3 sequence reads: CASSLGQFQETQYF. CDR3 sequence (DNA): TGCGCCAGCAGCTTGGGACAGTTCCAAGAGACCCAGTACTTC.

Here the CDR3 reads CASSQDRGSNQPQHF. Written as DNA, the CDR3 is TGCGCCAGCAGCCAAGATCGAGGGTCCAATCAGCCCCAGCATTTT. The chain carries TRBV4-1 and TRBJ1-5; D is undetermined. The V end lost 0 bases, the J end lost 3 bases, and 9 bases lay between the germline ends. The V gene's germline CDR1 is MGHRA and CDR2 YSYEKL. The CDR3 runs 15 residues.

V is TRBV5-6 and J is TRBJ1-6, with 12 bases aligning to TRBD1. The CDR3 has 16 residues. The ends lost 5 bases at V and 6 bases at J; junction bases unmatched: 6. The germline V gene has CDR1 SGHDT and CDR2 YYEEEE. CDR3 sequence: CASRNRDRGLNSPLHF. CDR3 nucleotide sequence: TGTGCCAGCAGAAATCGGGACAGGGGGCTTAATTCACCCCTCCACTTT.

The rearrangement uses TRBV2 and TRBJ2-5, with 16 positions matching TRBD2. CDR3 length: 15 residues. V was clipped by 10 bases and J by 2 bases; unmatched bases: 4. From germline, CDR1 is SNHLY and CDR2 FYNNEI. This chain's CDR3 is CATGTSGGEQETQYF. DNA for the CDR3: TGTGCCACCGGGACTAGCGGGGGGGAGCAAGAGACCCAGTACTTC.

V gene TRBV7-9 combines with J gene TRBJ1-4; 9 positions match TRBD1. J lost 5 bases, V lost 0 bases, and 4 bases had no gene match. CDR1 and CDR2 from the germline V gene are SEHNR and FQNEAQ (reference sequence). The CDR3 sequence is 16 residues long. CDR3 nucleotide sequence: TGTGCCAGCAGCTTAGCTGGGACAGGGCGAAATGAAAAACTGTTTTTT. Translated, it gives CASSLAGTGRNEKLFF.

This chain joins TRBV9 and TRBJ1-2, with 10 bases that match TRBD1. Germline V gene lookup returns CDR1 SGDLS and CDR2 YYNGEE. The CDR3 runs 13 residues. V shed 4 bases and J 8 bases; nucleotides not matched to a gene: 5. CDR3 protein: CASSLGTGDGYTF. Written as DNA, the CDR3 is TGTGCCAGCAGCCTGGGGACAGGGGACGGCTACACCTTC.

Comment on this clone: Its ends do not fully match the called genes, so a read error is possible. The CDR3 sequence is CANSLLQGALGYGYTF. The CDR3 DNA follows: TGTGCCAACAGCCTGCTACAGGGGGCCCTCGGCTATGGCTACACCTTC. This chain connects TRBV11-2 to TRBJ1-2, with 9 positions matching TRBD1. The CDR3 is made up of 16 amino acids. Germline CDR1 is SGHAT and CDR2 is FQNNGV.

This chain links TRBV2 with TRBJ1-6; 7 bases are a match to TRBD1. There are 15 residues in the CDR3. The junction had 5 bases not matched to a gene; V was cut back by 4 bases and J by 5 bases. Germline assignment: CDR1 SNHLY and CDR2 FYNNEI. The CDR3 nucleotides are TGTGCCAGCAGTGGGGGGACAGTAGATAATTCACCCCTCCACTTT. It encodes CASSGGTVDNSPLHF.

The DNA for the CDR3 is TGTGCCAGCAGCTTAGCCGGGACAGGGGCCGAAAAACTGTTTTTT. This gives the protein CASSLAGTGAEKLFF. The chain recombines TRBV7-2 with TRBJ1-4; TRBD1 agrees at 10 bases. The V and J ends lost 0 bases and 8 bases, in that order; junction bases with no gene match: 3. The CDR3 extends over 15 amino acids. CDR1 is SGHTA and CDR2 is FQGNSA in the germline V gene.

The V call is TRBV2, the J call TRBJ2-1; possibly TRBD1 for D (5 bases). The CDR3 runs 16 residues. Looked up from germline, CDR1 is SNHLY and CDR2 is FYNNEI. The V gene lost 2 bases and the J gene lost 4 bases, with 15 bases spanning the gap. The DNA for the CDR3 is TGTGCCAGCAGTGAACGAGTGGCAGGGTCTTACAATGAGCAGTTCTTC. Its translation: CASSERVAGSYNEQFF. The full variable domain, rest sourced from reference TRBV2 and TRBJ2-1, is EPEVTQTPSHQVTQMGQEVILRCVPISNHLYFYWYRQILGQKVEFLVSFYNNEISEKSEIFDDQFSVERPDGSNFTLKIRSTKLEDSAMYFCASSERVAGSYNEQFFGPGTRLTVL.

This rearrangement joins TRBV30 to TRBJ1-2; TRBD1 agrees at 8 bases. This CDR3 is built from 17 residues. Losses at the gene ends were 3 bases for V and 0 bases for J; bases not matched to a gene: 12. In germline, CDR1 is GTSNPN, CDR2 SVGIG (reference sequence). The CDR3: CAWRRRRGLFPNYGYTF. The CDR3 DNA sequence: TGTGCCTGGAGGCGTCGCAGGGGGCTTTTTCCTAACTATGGCTACACCTTC. Using reference TRBV30 and TRBJ1-2 for the parts outside the CDR3, the full variable domain is SQTIHQWPATLVQPVGSPLSLECTVEGTSNPNLYWYRQAAGRGLQLLFYSVGIGQISSEVPQNLSASRPQDRQFILSSKKLLLSDSGFYLCAWRRRRGLFPNYGYTFGSGTRLTVV.

V usage is TRBV19 and J usage is TRBJ1-1, with 10 bases matching TRBD1. The CDR3 runs to 14 residues. After removal of 4 bases from V and 8 bases from J, the junction contained 7 bases not matched to a gene. Looked up from germline, CDR1 is LNHDA and CDR2 is SQIVND (reference sequence). The CDR3 sequence is CASSRDRGPFEAFF. CDR3 coding DNA: TGTGCCAGTAGTAGGGACAGGGGCCCTTTCGAAGCTTTCTTT.

V and J are TRBV2 and TRBJ2-1; TRBD1 matches 9 bases. The CDR3 sequence is 15 residues long. Germline trimming cut 7 bases from V and 8 bases from J; bases unmatched to any gene: 12. The germline CDR1 and CDR2 sequences are SNHLY and FYNNEI. CDR3 bases: TGTGCCAGCACCAGGGACAGGGTGGATTGGGATGAGCAGTTCTTC. Residues: CASTRDRVDWDEQFF.

The chain carries TRBV3-1 (or the pseudogene TRBV3-2) and TRBJ1-1; 9 bases are a match to TRBD1. Germline CDR1 and CDR2: LGHDT and YNNKEL (reference sequence). The CDR3 totals 14 residues. The V gene end was trimmed by 4 bases and the J gene end by 7 bases; junction bases not matched to a gene: 7. CDR3 DNA sequence: TGTGCCAGCAGCCCCCTGACAGGGGGAGGTGAAGCTTTCTTT. Encoded protein: CASSPLTGGGEAFF.

This clone turned up a few times. CDR3 amino acids: CASSPGTGGYEQYF. In nucleotides, the CDR3 is TGCGCCAGCAGTCCCGGGACAGGGGGCTACGAGCAGTACTTC. This chain connects TRBV23-1 to TRBJ2-7, with TRBD1 matching over 11 bases. TRBV23-1 is marked as an open reading frame, function uncertain. With 4 bases clipped from V and 3 bases from J, the junction kept 2 bases outside the gene matches. The CDR3 length is 14 residues.

V usage is TRBV5-4 and J usage is TRBJ1-2, with 10 bases identical to TRBD1. Germline CDR1 SGHNT, CDR2 YYREEE (reference sequence). The CDR3 runs 15 residues. The J segment lost 4 bases and the V segment lost 4 bases, leaving 7 bases of the junction unmatched. CDR3 nucleotide sequence: TGTGCCAGCAGCACCAGGGACAGGGGATTCTATGGCTACACCTTC. Its translation is CASSTRDRGFYGYTF.

The V and J genes are TRBV5-6 and TRBJ2-3; 10 bases line up with TRBD2. Germline assignment: CDR1 SGHDT and CDR2 YYEEEE. The CDR3 totals 16 residues. Trimming at V came to 0 bases and at J to 6 bases, leaving 7 bases not matched to a gene. The CDR3 DNA follows: TGTGCCAGCAGCTTGGAGGGTAGCGGGGGGAGGGATACGCAGTATTTT. Amino acids: CASSLEGSGGRDTQYF.

In its sample, this clone was seen once. The genes are TRBV7-9 and TRBJ1-2; the match to TRBD1 covers 8 bases. The J segment lost 5 bases and the V segment lost 5 bases, leaving 19 bases of the junction unmatched. Germline lookup yields CDR1 SEHNR and CDR2 FQNEAQ (reference sequence). CDR3 size: 18 residues. The CDR3 region has the DNA TGTGCCAGCAGCCGGGGTACGACAGGGGCATCCCGTCCATATGGCTACACCTTC. Protein sequence: CASSRGTTGASRPYGYTF.

The chain has TRBV5-8 and TRBJ2-2; no definite D call. Trimming shortened V by 0 bases and J by 6 bases, and 12 bases separated the two germline ends. This CDR3 spans 15 amino acids. CDR1 is SGHTS and CDR2 is YDEGEE in the germline V gene. The CDR3 loop is CASSLGGLSPGELFF. In nucleotides, the CDR3 is TGTGCCAGCAGCTTGGGCGGCTTGAGCCCCGGGGAGCTGTTTTTT.

The chain combines TRBV19 with TRBJ2-3; 7 nucleotides line up with TRBD1. V lost 9 bases to trimming and J lost 2 bases; unmatched junction nucleotides: 5. Looked up from germline, CDR1 is LNHDA and CDR2 is SQIVND (reference sequence). The CDR3 consists of 13 residues. CDR3 sequence (DNA): TGTGCCAGCCAGGGACAGAACACAGATACGCAGTATTTT. It translates to CASQGQNTDTQYF.

This clone has more than one count but fewer than ten. The genes are TRBV5-1 and TRBJ2-1, with TRBD1 identical over 7 bases. V was pared by 3 bases and J by 4 bases, with 4 bases of the junction left unmatched. The germline V gene has CDR1 SGHRS and CDR2 YFSETQ. The CDR3 has 14 residues. CDR3 nucleotides: TGCGCCAGCAGCTCGGACAGGTATTACAATGAGCAGTTCTTC. Translation gives CASSSDRYYNEQFF.

This clone was seen more than once but under ten times. V usage is TRBV3-1 (or the pseudogene TRBV3-2) and J usage is TRBJ2-1; a possible D gene is TRBD2 (5 bases). Trimming took 1 base from V and 6 from J, leaving 19 bases between them. The CDR3 is 17 residues long. The germline CDR1 and CDR2 sequences are LGHDT and YNNKEL (reference sequence). The CDR3 DNA reads TGTGCCAGCAGCCAAGTACCCCCAGGACTCCCCTCCAATGAGCAGTTCTTC. This translates into CASSQVPPGLPSNEQFF.

This clone was counted between two and nine times. The V and J genes are TRBV2 and TRBJ2-1; 11 positions match TRBD2. The junction had 7 bases not matched to a gene; V was cut back by 2 bases and J by 7 bases. Germline V lookup: CDR1 SNHLY, CDR2 FYNNEI. The length of the CDR3 is 16 residues. The CDR3 reads CASSEFSGGADNEQFF. The CDR3 region has the DNA TGTGCCAGCAGTGAATTTAGCGGGGGGGCCGATAATGAGCAGTTCTTC.

This clone was detected only once. This chain connects TRBV18 to TRBJ1-2; the D is unclear. This CDR3 has 17 residues. Germline loops: CDR1 KGHSH, CDR2 LQKENI. Trimming shortened V by 2 bases and J by 6 bases, and 22 bases separated the two germline ends. CDR3 bases: TGTGCCAGCTCACCAGAGGGTTTGGGAGTCAAGGTTCATGGCTACACCTTC. Translation gives CASSPEGLGVKVHGYTF.

The CDR3 spells CASSLNTGTGLYEQYF. The CDR3 coding sequence is TGCGCCAGCAGCCTAAACACCGGGACAGGGCTATACGAGCAGTACTTC. V is TRBV5-1 and J is TRBJ2-7; 9 positions agree with TRBD1. With 4 bases clipped from V and 4 bases from J, the junction kept 12 bases outside the gene matches. The germline V gene encodes CDR1 SGHRS and CDR2 YFSETQ. The CDR3 runs to 16 residues.

The chain recombines TRBV5-4 with TRBJ1-2, with TRBD1 matching 12 bases. The ends lost 5 bases at V and 4 bases at J; junction bases unmatched: 12. This CDR3 has 17 residues. The germline V gene encodes CDR1 SGHNT and CDR2 YYREEE (reference sequence). CDR3 nucleotide sequence: TGTGCCAGCAGTGCGGGCGGGACAGGGGGCGATGTCTATGGCTACACCTTC. Residues: CASSAGGTGGDVYGYTF.